This T cell receptor (beta chain) was captured in a study of beta chain features in type 1 diabetes. Overall study results and limits: Diminished insertions and augmented deletions at VDJ junctions characterized type 1 diabetes patients.

This clone was detected only a few times. Its specificity is not known. The study reverse transcribed the entire isolated RNA, so it sequenced expressed TCRB transcripts. Mean read depth for naive, central memory and regulatory T cell samples was a few million reads. Clones were sequenced by immunoSEQ multiplex PCR, and TCRdb holds only the in-frame ones, with some missing. The sample lists 400,000 to 500,000 clones, approximately 15% occurring once. Germline-derived CDR1 and CDR2 are SGHTA and FQGNSA. This CDR3 contains 15 residues. Trimming took off 3 bases at V and 3 bases at J, with 15 bases between the two ends. Staining for CD45RO/CCR7/CD25/CD127/CD95/CD27 allowed sorting of CD4+ naive, central memory, regulatory and stem cell-like memory cells. All sorted populations exceeded 95% purity.

What was sequenced was naive CD4+ T cells from blood. J is TRBJ2-7 and V is TRBV7-2, with D possibly TRBD2 on 5 matching bases. This receptor was taken from a man under 40 in good health. CDR3 loop: CASSLGEVLVYEQYF. DNA for the CDR3: TGTGCCAGCAGCTTGGGAGAAGTGTTGGTCTACGAGCAGTACTTC. Full variable domain (remainder filled in from reference TRBV7-2 and TRBJ2-7): GAGVSQSPSNKVTEKGKDVELRCDPISGHTALYWYRQSLGQGLEFLIYFQGNSAPDKSGLPSDRFSAERTGGSVSTLTIQRTQQEDSAVYLCASSLGEVLVYEQYFGPGTRLTVT.